This TCR beta chain was sequenced in a study of T cells in Graves' hyperthyroidism and ophthalmopathy. Patients having uncontrolled infection, another autoimmune disease, pregnancy or lactation were not included. PBMCs were collected from an approximately 10 ml volume of fresh peripheral blood. Researchers amplified the TCR beta CDR3 regions from RNA transcripts. Initially, a first-round RT-PCR of the TCR CDR3 employed the HTBI primer set. TCRdb used MiXCR to reprocess the multiplex PCR reads, holding one entry per CDR3 protein. The data show under 350,000 distinct CDR3 sequences, under 30% seen once. Germline V gene lookup returns CDR1 SNHLY and CDR2 FYNNEI. Trimming removed 5 bases from V and 2 bases from J, with 18 bases in between. The CDR3 length is 16 residues. This clonotype was counted many times. What it binds is unknown. Overall study findings and caveats: Most thyroid clonotypes with frequency above 0.001 were detected in blood. Stable hyperthyroidism and ophthalmopathy were separated using 13 V-J signatures.

Sequencing used blood. The chain recombines TRBV2 with TRBJ1-1; D possibly corresponds to TRBD1 (5 bases). This receptor was identified in a middle-aged man with Graves' hyperthyroidism that later progressed to Graves' ophthalmopathy. The CDR3 protein is CASSHRTGRANTEAFF. Here the CDR3 DNA reads TGTGCCAGCAGTCACCGAACAGGCAGGGCAAACACTGAAGCTTTCTTT.